Below, 12 T cell receptor beta chains from the same sample are listed, as sequenced in a study of CD8 T cells in Susac syndrome. Reverse transcription of roughly 0.5 to 1 ug RNA used random hexamers. TCRdb fed the immunoSEQ multiplex PCR reads into MiXCR, producing one record per CDR3 protein. The data contain some 99,000 distinct CDR3 sequences, about 95% of them seen just once; the ten biggest clones take up 0.075% to 0.1%. Sequencing used CD4+ T cells from PBMCs. The receptors were gathered from a human donor in good health.

The V gene is TRBV12-3 or TRBV12-4, the J gene TRBJ2-5; the match to TRBD2 covers 7 bases. The CDR3 consists of 17 residues. The junction had 13 bases not matched to a gene; V was cut back by 1 base and J by 5 bases. CDR3 DNA sequence: TGTGCCAGCAGTTTAGTCTCCCGGCGGGAGTGGGAGGAGACCCAGTACTTC. Translation: CASSLVSRREWEETQYF.

The chain uses TRBV13 and TRBJ1-1, with 7 bases matching TRBD1. Germline lookup yields CDR1 PRHDT and CDR2 FYEKMQ (reference sequence). This CDR3 has 14 residues. J was trimmed by 11 bases and V by 5 bases; bases with no gene match: 14. CDR3 nucleotides: TGTGCCAGCAGCACCAGAAACAGGGGAACTTGGGCTTTCTTT. Its protein product is CASSTRNRGTWAFF.

The V gene is TRBV28, the J gene TRBJ2-2; no reliable D call. The germline V gene encodes CDR1 MDHEN and CDR2 SYDVKM. This CDR3 has 15 residues. The V end was cut by 2 bases, the J end by 4 bases, with 11 bases between. The CDR3 is CASSLGSAGTGELFF. CDR3 nucleotide sequence: TGTGCCAGCAGTTTAGGTTCGGCAGGCACCGGGGAGCTGTTTTTT.

This chain uses TRBV20-1 with TRBJ2-7, with 8 nucleotides matching TRBD2. The CDR3 has 14 amino acids. V lost 6 bases and J lost 0; bases outside the gene matches: 7. Germline V gene sequence: CDR1 DFQATT, CDR2 SNEGSKA (reference sequence). For the CDR3, the DNA is TGCAGTGCCCTCCCCAGCGGGAGCTCCTACGAGCAGTACTTC. Translating gives CSALPSGSSYEQYF.

The chain carries TRBV6-6 and TRBJ2-5; 8 nucleotides align to TRBD2. This CDR3 region has 16 residues. The trim removed 2 bases at V and 4 bases at J, leaving 9 bases unmatched. Germline loops: CDR1 MNHNY, CDR2 SVGAGI (reference sequence). The CDR3 is CASSYLVGTRIETQYF. DNA for the CDR3: TGTGCCAGCAGTTACCTGGTCGGGACTAGAATAGAGACCCAGTACTTC.

The chain has TRBV5-1 and TRBJ2-7; D is undetermined. V was pared by 0 bases and J by 2 bases, with 9 bases between. CDR1 is SGHRS, CDR2 YFSETQ, per germline. The CDR3 runs to 14 residues. The CDR3 loop is CASSLDTPPYEQYF. Written as DNA, the CDR3 is TGCGCCAGCAGCTTGGACACTCCCCCCTACGAGCAGTACTTC.

The chain uses TRBV15 and TRBJ2-6; D tentatively reads TRBD1 or TRBD2 (5 bases each). Germline CDR1 is LNHNV and CDR2 is YYDKDF (reference sequence). CDR3 length equals 14 residues. V shed 8 bases and J shed 1 base, with 9 bases lying between them. CDR3 sequence (DNA): TGTGCCACCTCAGGGAGATCTGGGGCCAACGTCCTGACTTTC. This codes for CATSGRSGANVLTF.

The chain links TRBV21-1 to TRBJ2-4; TRBD2, as called in the table, went unchecked against the DNA. TRBV21-1 counts as a pseudogene. The CDR3 runs 14 residues. This chain's CDR3 is CASSKPRSLDIQYF. The CDR3 DNA reads TGTGCCAGCAGCAAACCCAGGTCCCTAGACATTCAGTACTTC.

The chain employs TRBV4-3 and TRBJ1-1; unclear D gene. The CDR3 is 13 amino acids. The V gene's germline CDR1 is LGHNA and CDR2 YSLEER. The V end was cut by 2 bases, the J end by 0 bases, with 4 bases between. The CDR3 nucleotides read TGCGCCAGCAGCCAACAGTTGAACACTGAAGCTTTCTTT. Its protein is CASSQQLNTEAFF.

The rearrangement uses TRBV5-4 and TRBJ1-6; 9 bases align to TRBD1. J lost 9 bases, V lost 7 bases, and 8 bases had no gene match. The CDR3 runs 14 residues. CDR1 and CDR2 (germline): SGHNT, YYREEE (reference sequence). The CDR3 coding sequence is TGTGCCAGCGGCCCGGGACAGGGCTCTTCACCCCTCCACTTT. Its translation is CASGPGQGSSPLHF.

The chain uses TRBV28 and TRBJ2-7; no clear D. Trimming stripped 5 bases from V and 6 bases from J, with 20 bases between. The germline gives CDR1 MDHEN, CDR2 SYDVKM. This CDR3 has 15 amino acids. CDR3 DNA sequence: TGTGCCAGCAGTCCAAGGGCCAGGCCCCTGGGCGAGCAGTACTTC. This encodes CASSPRARPLGEQYF.

This chain uses TRBV6-2 or TRBV6-3 with TRBJ2-2, with 7 bases lining up with TRBD1. Germline V gene lookup returns CDR1 MNHEY and CDR2 SVGEGT. CDR3 length: 15 residues. Germline trimming cut 2 bases from V and 7 bases from J; bases unmatched to any gene: 7. CDR3 nucleotides: TGTGCCAGCAGTTACAGGGGGCGCAGCGGCGGGGAGCTGTTTTTT. It specifies CASSYRGRSGGELFF.